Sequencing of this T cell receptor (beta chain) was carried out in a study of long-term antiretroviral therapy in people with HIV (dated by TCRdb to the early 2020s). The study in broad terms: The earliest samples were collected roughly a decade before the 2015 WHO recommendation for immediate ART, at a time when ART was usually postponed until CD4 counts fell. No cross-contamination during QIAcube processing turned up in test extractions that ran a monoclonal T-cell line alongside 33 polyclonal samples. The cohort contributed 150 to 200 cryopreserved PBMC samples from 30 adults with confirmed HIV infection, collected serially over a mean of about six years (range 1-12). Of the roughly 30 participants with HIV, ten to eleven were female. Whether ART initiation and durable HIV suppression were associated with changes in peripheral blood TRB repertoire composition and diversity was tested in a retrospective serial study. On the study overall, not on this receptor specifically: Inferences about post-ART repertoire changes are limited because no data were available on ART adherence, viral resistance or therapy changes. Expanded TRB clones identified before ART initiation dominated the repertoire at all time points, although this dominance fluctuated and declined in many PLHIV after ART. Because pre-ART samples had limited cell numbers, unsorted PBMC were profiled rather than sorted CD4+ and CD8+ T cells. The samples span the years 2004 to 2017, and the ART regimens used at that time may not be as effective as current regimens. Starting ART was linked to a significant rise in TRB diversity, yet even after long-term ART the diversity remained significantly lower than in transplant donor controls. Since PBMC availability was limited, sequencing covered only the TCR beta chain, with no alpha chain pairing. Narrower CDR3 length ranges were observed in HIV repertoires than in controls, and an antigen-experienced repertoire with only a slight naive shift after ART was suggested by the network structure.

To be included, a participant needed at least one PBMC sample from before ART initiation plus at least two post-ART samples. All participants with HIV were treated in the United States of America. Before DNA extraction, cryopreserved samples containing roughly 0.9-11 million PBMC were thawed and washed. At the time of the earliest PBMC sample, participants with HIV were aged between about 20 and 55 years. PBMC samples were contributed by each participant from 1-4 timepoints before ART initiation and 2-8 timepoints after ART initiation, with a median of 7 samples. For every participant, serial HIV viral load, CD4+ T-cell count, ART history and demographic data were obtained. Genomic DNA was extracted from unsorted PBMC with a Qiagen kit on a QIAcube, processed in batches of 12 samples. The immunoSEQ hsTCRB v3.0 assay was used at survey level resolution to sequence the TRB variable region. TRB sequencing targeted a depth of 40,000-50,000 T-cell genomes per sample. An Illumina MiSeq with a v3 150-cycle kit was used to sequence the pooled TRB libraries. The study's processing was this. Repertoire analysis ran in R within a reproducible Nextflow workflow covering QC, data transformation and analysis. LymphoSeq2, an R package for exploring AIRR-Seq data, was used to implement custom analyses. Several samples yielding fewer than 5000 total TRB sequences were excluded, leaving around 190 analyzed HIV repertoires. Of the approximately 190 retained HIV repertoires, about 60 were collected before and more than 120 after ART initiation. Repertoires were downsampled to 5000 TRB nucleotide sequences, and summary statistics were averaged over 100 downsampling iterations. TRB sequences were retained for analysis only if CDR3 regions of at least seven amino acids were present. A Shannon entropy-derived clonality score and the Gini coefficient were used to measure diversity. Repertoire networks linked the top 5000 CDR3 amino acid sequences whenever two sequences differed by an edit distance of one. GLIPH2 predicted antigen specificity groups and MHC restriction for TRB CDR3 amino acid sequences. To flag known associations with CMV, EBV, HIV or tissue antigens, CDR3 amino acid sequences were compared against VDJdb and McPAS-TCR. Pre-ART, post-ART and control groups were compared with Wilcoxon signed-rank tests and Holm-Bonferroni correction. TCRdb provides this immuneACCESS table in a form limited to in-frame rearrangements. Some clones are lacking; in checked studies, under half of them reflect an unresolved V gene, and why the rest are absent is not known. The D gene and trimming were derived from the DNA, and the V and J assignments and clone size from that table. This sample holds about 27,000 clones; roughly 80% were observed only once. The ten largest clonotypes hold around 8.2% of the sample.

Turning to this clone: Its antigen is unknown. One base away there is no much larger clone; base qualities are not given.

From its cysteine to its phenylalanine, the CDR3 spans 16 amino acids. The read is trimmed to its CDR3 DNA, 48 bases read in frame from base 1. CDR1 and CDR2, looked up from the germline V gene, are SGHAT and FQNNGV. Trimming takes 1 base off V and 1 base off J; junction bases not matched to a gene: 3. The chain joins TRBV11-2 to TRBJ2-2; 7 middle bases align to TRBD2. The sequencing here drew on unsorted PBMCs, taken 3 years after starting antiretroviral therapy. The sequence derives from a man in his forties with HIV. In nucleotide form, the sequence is TGTGCCAGCAGCTTAGGGACGGGGGGGAACACCGGGGAGCTGTTTTTT. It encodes CASSLGTGGNTGELFF.